These T cell receptor beta chains were read from a single sample in a study of Graves' ophthalmopathy and Graves' hyperthyroidism. TCRdb re-derived calls from the multiplex PCR reads in MiXCR, one entry per CDR3 protein. The data hold 200,000 to 300,000 distinct CDR3 sequences, with around 50% observed a single time. The specimen was peripheral blood. All receptors derive from an adult man with Graves' ophthalmopathy. Each CDR3 is given with its conserved first and last residue. Each record gives: J gene, V gene, CDR3 length, clone size, D gene, CDR3 protein, CDR3 DNA. A D gene is named only where the DNA matches it firmly. Size values are once, few and many counts, or a class for expanded clones, and some rows have none.

j_gene: TRBJ1-1
v_gene: TRBV6-1
len: 14
abundance: .
d_gene: .
CDR3aa: CASTQSPGATEAFF
CDR3nt: TGTGCCAGCACCCAATCCCCGGGGGCCACTGAAGCTTTCTTT

j_gene: TRBJ1-5
v_gene: TRBV7-9
len: 15
abundance: once
d_gene: TRBD1
CDR3aa: CAWSGTGGGNQPQHF
CDR3nt: TGTGCCTGGAGCGGGACAGGGGGAGGCAATCAGCCCCAGCATTTT

j_gene: TRBJ2-1
v_gene: TRBV20-1
len: 14
abundance: few
d_gene: .
CDR3aa: CSARGSGTYNEQFF
CDR3nt: TGCAGTGCTAGGGGTAGCGGCACATACAATGAGCAGTTCTTC

j_gene: TRBJ2-7
v_gene: TRBV2
len: 12
abundance: .
d_gene: TRBD1
CDR3aa: CASRTDRGEQYF
CDR3nt: TGTGCCAGCAGAACGGACAGGGGAGAGCAGTACTTC

j_gene: TRBJ2-7
v_gene: TRBV5-1
len: 13
abundance: .
d_gene: .
CDR3aa: CASSLNPLYEQYF
CDR3nt: TGTGCCAGCAGCTTAAACCCTCTCTACGAGCAGTACTTC

j_gene: TRBJ2-7
v_gene: TRBV5-7
len: 17
abundance: .
d_gene: .
CDR3aa: CASSLGQGVWLSYEQYF
CDR3nt: TGTGCCAGCAGCTTGGGCCAGGGCGTGTGGCTATCCTACGAGCAGTACTTC

j_gene: TRBJ1-1
v_gene: TRBV7-9
len: 15
abundance: .
d_gene: .
CDR3aa: CASSSTGLPNTEAFF
CDR3nt: TGTGCCAGCAGCTCCACGGGACTCCCGAACACTGAAGCTTTCTTT

j_gene: TRBJ2-7
v_gene: TRBV7-2
len: 13
abundance: once
d_gene: .
CDR3aa: CASSLTLRDEQYF
CDR3nt: TGTGCCAGCAGCTTGACCCTCAGGGACGAGCAGTACTTC

j_gene: TRBJ2-7
v_gene: TRBV7-2
len: 15
abundance: few
d_gene: .
CDR3aa: CASSAAVMAGAGWYF
CDR3nt: TGTGCCAGCAGCGCAGCGGTAATGGCCGGTGCAGGGTGGTACTTC

j_gene: TRBJ2-7
v_gene: TRBV29-1
len: 11
abundance: many
d_gene: .
CDR3aa: CSVQQGYEQYF
CDR3nt: TGCAGCGTTCAACAGGGCTACGAGCAGTACTTC

j_gene: TRBJ1-2
v_gene: TRBV29-1
len: 16
abundance: .
d_gene: TRBD1
CDR3aa: CSVGPETGRRGYGYTF
CDR3nt: TGCAGCGTTGGACCCGAGACAGGGAGAAGGGGCTATGGCTACACCTTC

j_gene: TRBJ2-5
v_gene: TRBV5-1
len: 13
abundance: few
d_gene: .
CDR3aa: CASSLQDQETQYF
CDR3nt: TGCGCCAGCAGCTTGCAAGACCAAGAGACCCAGTACTTC

j_gene: TRBJ2-2
v_gene: TRBV12-3/TRBV12-4
len: 13
abundance: .
d_gene: .
CDR3aa: CASSHPYTGELFF
CDR3nt: TGTGCCAGCAGCCATCCTTACACCGGGGAGCTGTTTTTT

j_gene: TRBJ2-7
v_gene: TRBV3-1
len: 11
abundance: few
d_gene: .
CDR3aa: CASSQGGEQYF
CDR3nt: TGTGCCAGCAGCCAGGGGGGCGAGCAGTACTTC